This section outlines one TCR beta chain sequence together with its context. The read gets to within 3 residues of the CDR3 end, and the germline J gene fills in the rest. This specimen comes from a study of T cells in women clearing cervical HPV infection. CDR1 and CDR2 (germline): LNHNV, YYDKDF (reference sequence). This CDR3 region has 12 residues. Cervical HPV DNA detected by MY09/MY11 PCR, typed by dot-blot. immunoSEQ multiplex PCR used an average of approximately 1,300 ng genomic DNA. Produced via immunoSEQ multiplex PCR; TCRdb's table is partial and in-frame only. The sample includes 22,000 or so clones.

The TCR was taken from a woman between 18 and 70 years old with a cervical HPV16 infection that either progressed to CIN3+ or cleared (not recorded which). V and J are TRBV15 and TRBJ1-2; D possibly corresponds to TRBD1 (5 bases). Specimen: blood buffy coat. The CDR3 sequence: CATSPDGGGYTF. Incomplete CDR3 DNA: TGTGCCACCAGTCCCGACGGGGGAGGC. Filled out from reference TRBV15 and TRBJ1-2, the complete variable domain reads DAMVIQNPRYQVTQFGKPVTLSCSQTLNHNVMYWYQQKSSQAPKLLFHYYDKDFNNEADTPDNFQSRRPNTSFCFLDIRSPGLGDTAMYLCATSPDGGGYTFGSGTRLTVV.